These 10 T cell receptor beta chains came from one sample sequenced in a study of cytomegalovirus exposure and HLA in healthy donors (dated by TCRdb to about 2017). Library prep was done by the immunoSEQ multiplex PCR assay. The multiplex PCR relied on a mix of 60 forward primers for TCR Vbeta segments and 13 reverse primers for TCR Jbeta segments. TCRdb obtained this table from immuneACCESS and retained in-frame rearrangements with V and J assigned. These tables miss some clones; where compared with another copy, unresolved V genes account for less than half of the shortfall, and the remainder is unexplained. The sample table records 150,000 or so clones; roughly 81% of these occur just once. The ten largest clonotypes hold roughly 5.2% of the sample. The sample taken for sequencing was PBMCs. Every receptor here comes from a woman in her late teens or twenties in good health and CMV-seropositive.

J is TRBJ1-4 and V is TRBV4-3, with 9 bases matching TRBD1. J was trimmed by 5 bases and V by 7 bases; bases with no gene match: 20. The CDR3 is 19 residues long. Germline V gene lookup returns CDR1 LGHNA and CDR2 YSLEER. The CDR3 nucleotides are TGCGCCAGCAACCCAGGTGGACAGGGGTCACCAGCGGAGAATGAAAAACTGTTTTTT. Residues: CASNPGGQGSPAENEKLFF.

This clone has more than one count but fewer than ten. V gene TRBV7-6 combines with J gene TRBJ2-5; 15 bases are shared with TRBD2. The CDR3 consists of 18 residues. In germline, CDR1 is SGHVS, CDR2 FNYEAQ. The J segment lost 6 bases and the V segment lost 4 bases, leaving 12 bases of the junction unmatched. CDR3 sequence (DNA): TGTGCCAGCAGCTCCGGTAGGACTAGCGGGGGGGCTAGGAAGACCCAGTACTTC. This encodes CASSSGRTSGGARKTQYF.

In nucleotides, the CDR3 is TGCGCCAGCAGCTTTAGCGGGGGGCCCAGCACAGATACGCAGTATTTT. This sequence encodes CASSFSGGPSTDTQYF. The chain uses TRBV5-1 and TRBJ2-3; 10 nucleotides agree with TRBD2. There are 16 residues in the CDR3. Per germline, CDR1 SGHRS and CDR2 YFSETQ. J gave up 0 bases and V 2 bases, and 3 bases lay outside the gene matches.

The rearrangement links TRBV5-5 to TRBJ1-5; 9 positions agree with TRBD1. CDR3 length: 14 residues. Trimming at V came to 4 bases and at J to 5 bases, leaving 4 bases not matched to a gene. Germline V gene data show CDR1 as SGHKS and CDR2 as YYEKEE (reference sequence). Written as DNA, the CDR3 is TGTGCCAGCAGCCTGGGACAGGGATATCAGCCCCAGCATTTT. This codes for CASSLGQGYQPQHF.

The V and J genes are TRBV7-9 and TRBJ2-1; 7 bases fit TRBD1. Germline V gene sequence: CDR1 SEHNR, CDR2 FQNEAQ (reference sequence). CDR3 length: 16 amino acids. Trimming removed 3 bases from V and 8 bases from J; junction bases left unmatched: 13. The CDR3 here is CASSFQQGTPSDEQFF. CDR3 nucleotide sequence: TGTGCCAGCAGCTTCCAACAGGGGACCCCCTCGGATGAGCAGTTCTTC.

This clone was recorded only once. The chain joins TRBV4-2 to TRBJ2-5, with D possibly being TRBD1 (6 bases). Germline V gene lookup returns CDR1 LGHNA and CDR2 YNFKEQ. This CDR3 contains 15 residues. V gave up 1 base and J gave up 2 bases, with 11 bases separating them. In DNA, the CDR3 is TGTGCCAGCAGCCAAGTAGCAGGGGCGCAAGAGACCCAGTACTTC. This gives the protein CASSQVAGAQETQYF.

The chain couples TRBV11-3 to TRBJ1-1, with 7 bases that match TRBD1. This CDR3 spans 14 amino acids. The ends lost 4 bases at V and 4 bases at J; junction bases unmatched: 6. Germline V gene sequence: CDR1 SGHNT, CDR2 YENEEA. The CDR3: CASSSDRSATEAFF. The DNA of the CDR3 is TGTGCCAGCAGCTCGGACAGGTCGGCCACTGAAGCTTTCTTT.

V usage is TRBV6-1 and J usage is TRBJ2-1, with 9 bases identical to TRBD1. This CDR3 comprises 13 residues. V shed 6 bases, J shed 5 bases, and the junction held 2 bases outside the gene matches. Germline-derived CDR1 and CDR2 are MNHNS and SASEGT. For the CDR3, the DNA is TGTGCCAGCAGCCGGGACAGGGACAATGAGCAGTTCTTC. Its translation is CASSRDRDNEQFF.

This sequence joins TRBV5-1 and TRBJ2-3, with 9 bases fitting TRBD2. J was trimmed by 2 bases and V by 3 bases; bases with no gene match: 13. Germline lookup yields CDR1 SGHRS and CDR2 YFSETQ. There are 18 residues in the CDR3. Written as DNA, the CDR3 is TGCGCCAGCAGCTCGGTGGGGAGCGGGGGGTTACTCACAGATACGCAGTATTTT. Protein product: CASSSVGSGGLLTDTQYF.

The chain carries TRBV13 and TRBJ1-2; D may be TRBD1 (6 bases). Germline assignment: CDR1 PRHDT and CDR2 FYEKMQ (reference sequence). The CDR3 runs 15 residues. The V end was cut by 0 bases, the J end by 2 bases, with 10 bases between. This CDR3 reads CASSLGAGENYGYTF. CDR3 DNA: TGTGCCAGCAGCTTAGGGGCAGGGGAGAACTATGGCTACACCTTC.